This is a list of T cell receptor beta chains from one sample in a study of T cell repertoires in aging, cancer and after chemotherapy. TCRdb analysed the multiplex PCR reads with MiXCR anew, one entry per CDR3 protein. The sample records about 6,200 distinct CDR3 sequences, 25% to 30% being singletons. Sequencing used blood. The source of these receptors is a human donor in good health. Both conserved end residues are part of each CDR3. D genes are given only for firm matches. Some rows mark clone size as missing; the rest say once, few, many or name a class of expanded clone.

medium-sized	TRBV6-5	12	.	TRBJ1-1	CASRGRDTEAFF	TGTGCCAGCAGGGGGCGGGACACTGAAGCTTTCTTT
medium-sized	TRBV11-3	16	.	TRBJ1-1	CASSLVPRPRGTEAFF	TGTGCCAGCAGCTTAGTTCCGCGGCCCAGGGGCACTGAAGCTTTCTTT
once	TRBV11-3	16	TRBD1	TRBJ2-4	CASSLPGQGPAAIQYF	TGTGCCAGCAGCTTACCCGGACAGGGGCCGGCGGCCATTCAGTACTTC
few	TRBV20-1	14	.	TRBJ2-1	CSARRLAIDNEQFF	TGCAGTGCTAGAAGGCTAGCGATAGACAATGAGCAGTTCTTC
large	TRBV29-1	15	TRBD2	TRBJ2-7	CSVEDGTSGSDAQYF	TGCAGCGTTGAAGATGGGACTAGCGGGAGTGACGCGCAGTACTTC
.	TRBV19	14	.	TRBJ2-1	CASMGARVYNEQFF	TGTGCCAGTATGGGGGCCAGGGTCTACAATGAGCAGTTCTTC
.	TRBV12-3/TRBV12-4	15	TRBD2	TRBJ2-1	CASSRSGSTYNEQFF	TGTGCCAGCAGTCGAAGCGGGAGTACCTACAATGAGCAGTTCTTC
.	TRBV10-2	16	.	TRBJ1-5	CASSSLTGPRNQPQHF	TGCGCCAGCAGCTCCCTTACAGGGCCACGAAATCAGCCCCAGCATTTT
few	TRBV7-9	16	TRBD2	TRBJ2-1	CASSQGLAGGYNEQFF	TGTGCCAGCAGCCAAGGACTAGCGGGAGGGTACAATGAGCAGTTCTTC
medium-sized	TRBV27	15	TRBD1	TRBJ2-3	CASSLMGQGTDTQYF	TGTGCCAGCAGTTTAATGGGACAGGGAACAGATACGCAGTATTTT
medium-sized	TRBV20-1	12	.	TRBJ2-7	CSAGAHPYEQYF	TGCAGTGCCGGGGCCCACCCCTACGAGCAGTACTTC
medium-sized	TRBV11-3	12	.	TRBJ2-2	CASSHATGELFF	TGTGCCAGCAGCCACGCCACCGGGGAGCTGTTTTTT
few	TRBV19	18	.	TRBJ2-5	CASSIAHYPMRGEETQYF	TGTGCCAGTAGTATAGCCCATTATCCCATGCGAGGGGAAGAGACCCAGTACTTC
.	TRBV14	13	.	TRBJ2-2	CASSPLRSGELFF	TGTGCCAGCAGCCCTCTCCGATCAGGGGAGCTGTTTTTT
medium-sized	TRBV6-2/TRBV6-3	15	.	TRBJ2-1	CASREERGPYNEQFF	TGTGCCAGCAGAGAAGAGCGTGGCCCATACAATGAGCAGTTCTTC
.	TRBV4-1	12	TRBD1	TRBJ1-1	CASSHRTGEAFF	TGCGCCAGCAGCCATAGGACAGGGGAAGCTTTCTTT
medium-sized	TRBV6-4	14	.	TRBJ2-1	CASSDGRGGNEQFF	TGTGCCAGCAGTGACGGTAGAGGGGGCAATGAGCAGTTCTTC
.	TRBV5-4	13	.	TRBJ2-1	CASSLESGNEQFF	TGTGCCAGCAGCTTGGAAAGCGGCAATGAGCAGTTCTTC
medium-sized	TRBV14	15	.	TRBJ1-6	CASSQDQGKYSPLHF	TGTGCCAGCAGCCAAGATCAGGGGAAGTATTCACCCCTCCACTTT
.	TRBV28	16	TRBD1	TRBJ2-7	CASSPGGDRGTYEQYF	TGTGCCAGCAGTCCCGGAGGGGACAGGGGGACGTACGAGCAGTACTTC
.	TRBV11-2	16	TRBD2	TRBJ2-3	CASSLTAGGPTDTQYF	TGTGCCAGCAGCCTAACTGCGGGGGGGCCCACAGATACGCAGTATTTT
medium-sized	TRBV5-5	16	TRBD1	TRBJ1-5	CASSSGGQGGNQPQHF	TGTGCCAGCAGCTCCGGGGGACAGGGGGGGAATCAGCCCCAGCATTTT
.	TRBV7-9	16	TRBD1	TRBJ2-4	CASSPLRRGQINIQYF	TGTGCCAGCAGCCCATTGAGAAGGGGACAGATAAACATTCAGTACTTC
few	TRBV6-4	15	TRBD2	TRBJ2-2	CASSDSSGSTGELFF	TGTGCCAGCAGTGACTCTAGCGGGAGCACCGGGGAGCTGTTTTTT
medium-sized	TRBV5-4	15	.	TRBJ2-2	CASSIGRPNTGELFF	TGTGCCAGCAGCATCGGCAGGCCGAACACCGGGGAGCTGTTTTTT
medium-sized	TRBV5-5	14	.	TRBJ2-2	CASSLATSPGELFF	TGTGCCAGCAGCTTGGCGACCTCCCCCGGGGAGCTGTTTTTT
medium-sized	TRBV5-5	13	.	TRBJ1-5	CASSSSGNQPQHF	TGTGCCAGCAGCAGTAGCGGTAATCAGCCCCAGCATTTT
medium-sized	TRBV11-1	14	TRBD2	TRBJ2-7	CASSQWTSAYEQYF	TGTGCCAGCAGCCAATGGACTAGCGCATACGAGCAGTACTTC
medium-sized	TRBV19	16	TRBD2	TRBJ2-3	CASSPPLAGVPDTQYF	TGTGCCAGTAGTCCACCACTAGCGGGAGTTCCAGATACGCAGTATTTT
medium-sized	TRBV7-9	13	.	TRBJ2-3	CASSLDSTDTQYF	TGTGCCAGCAGCTTAGATTCCACAGATACGCAGTATTTT
medium-sized	TRBV7-2	17	TRBD2	TRBJ2-3	CASSPRGGLASSGTQYF	TGTGCCAGCAGCCCTCGCGGGGGGCTCGCCTCAAGTGGTACGCAGTATTTT
few	TRBV5-6	14	TRBD1	TRBJ2-1	CASSLGDRESEQFF	TGTGCCAGCAGCTTGGGGGACAGGGAATCGGAGCAGTTCTTC
.	TRBV11-3	16	TRBD2	TRBJ2-3	CASSPWTSGRRDTQYF	TGTGCCAGCAGCCCATGGACTAGCGGGAGGAGAGATACGCAGTATTTT
medium-sized	TRBV19	15	TRBD1	TRBJ1-5	CASSMSRGRGEPQHF	TGTGCCAGTAGTATGTCCAGGGGGCGCGGGGAGCCCCAGCATTTT
.	TRBV20-1	16	TRBD2	TRBJ2-4	CSARDRLAVAKNIQYF	TGCAGTGCTAGAGACCGACTAGCGGTAGCCAAAAACATTCAGTACTTC
few	TRBV28	16	TRBD1	TRBJ1-5	CASSLQGEAGNQPQHF	TGTGCCAGCAGTTTGCAGGGGGAAGCTGGCAATCAGCCCCAGCATTTT
.	TRBV7-9	15	TRBD2	TRBJ2-7	CASSYAGTSGYEQYF	TGTGCCAGCAGCTACGCGGGGACTAGCGGCTACGAGCAGTACTTC
medium-sized	TRBV27	15	.	TRBJ1-2	CASSLSVGQSDGYTF	TGTGCCAGCAGTTTATCTGTAGGTCAGTCGGATGGCTACACCTTC
.	TRBV2	13	.	TRBJ1-6	CASSWDGNSPLHF	TGTGCCAGCAGCTGGGACGGTAATTCACCCCTCCACTTT
medium-sized	TRBV18	14	.	TRBJ1-2	CASSPPTGTAGYTF	TGTGCCAGCTCACCACCGACAGGAACCGCGGGCTACACCTTC
.	TRBV12-3/TRBV12-4	14	TRBD2	TRBJ2-5	CASSLAGGTETQYF	TGTGCCAGCAGTCTAGCGGGAGGGACGGAGACCCAGTACTTC
medium-sized	TRBV5-1	16	.	TRBJ1-2	CASSSDRLTENYGYTF	TGCGCCAGCAGCTCGGACAGACTGACAGAGAACTATGGCTACACCTTC